This is a list of T cell receptor beta chains from one sample in a study of OX40 agonist ivuxolimab in advanced cancers. Assay used: immunoSEQ multiplex PCR; TCRdb lists only in-frame clones, some missing. In the table there are 55,000 to 80,000 clones, more than 80% of which are singletons. Sequenced here: CD4+ or CD8+ T cells sorted from blood, sampled in a trial of the OX40 agonist ivuxolimab. Receptors were obtained from an adult with an advanced solid tumor such as melanoma, head and neck, liver or kidney cancer. Both conserved end residues are part of each CDR3. D genes are given only for firm matches. A row's size may be missing; if present it is once, few, many or a size class.

clone size: -
D gene: -
J gene: TRBJ2-6
V gene: TRBV28
CDR3 DNA: TGTGCCAGCACCCGCTCTGGCATCCCTGGGGCCAACGTCCTGACTTTC
CDR3 protein: CASTRSGIPGANVLTF

clone size: -
D gene: TRBD1
J gene: TRBJ1-2
V gene: TRBV18
CDR3 DNA: TGTGCCAGCTCCTTGGGACAGGCGCAAGTCTATGGCTACACCTTC
CDR3 protein: CASSLGQAQVYGYTF

clone size: -
D gene: -
J gene: TRBJ1-2
V gene: TRBV19
CDR3 DNA: TGTGCCAGTAGTCCAAAGACAGGCCCTCTCTATGGCTACACCTTC
CDR3 protein: CASSPKTGPLYGYTF

clone size: once
D gene: TRBD1
J gene: TRBJ1-5
V gene: TRBV6-1
CDR3 DNA: TGTGCCACGGAACCGGGACAGTTATATCAGCCCCAGCATTTT
CDR3 protein: CATEPGQLYQPQHF

clone size: -
D gene: TRBD1
J gene: TRBJ2-3
V gene: TRBV10-3
CDR3 DNA: TGTGCCATCGCTAGGGGGACCGGACAGGGTGCCACAGATACGCAGTATTTT
CDR3 protein: CAIARGTGQGATDTQYF

clone size: few
D gene: TRBD2
J gene: TRBJ2-1
V gene: TRBV9
CDR3 DNA: TGTGCCAGCAGCGTAGTTAGCGGGGGCCTGAGCTCCTACAATGAGCAGTTCTTC
CDR3 protein: CASSVVSGGLSSYNEQFF

clone size: -
D gene: -
J gene: TRBJ2-3
V gene: TRBV11-2
CDR3 DNA: TGTGCCAGCAGCTTGGGGAAGGCGAATACGCAGTATTTT
CDR3 protein: CASSLGKANTQYF

clone size: -
D gene: TRBD1
J gene: TRBJ2-3
V gene: TRBV7-2
CDR3 DNA: TGTGCCAGCAGCCCCCCCAGGGGGCTAGATACGCAGTATTTT
CDR3 protein: CASSPPRGLDTQYF

clone size: -
D gene: -
J gene: TRBJ1-2
V gene: TRBV7-9
CDR3 DNA: TGTGCCAGCAGCTTGCGGGACGGCGCCACCGGTGGCTACACCTTC
CDR3 protein: CASSLRDGATGGYTF

clone size: -
D gene: TRBD1
J gene: TRBJ1-2
V gene: TRBV7-2
CDR3 DNA: TGTGCCAGCAGCCCACGTCTGGGGACAGGGAATTATGGCTACACCTTC
CDR3 protein: CASSPRLGTGNYGYTF

clone size: once
D gene: TRBD1
J gene: TRBJ2-1
V gene: TRBV6-1
CDR3 DNA: TGTGCCAGTGAGGGACAGTCCTACAATGAGCAGTTCTTC
CDR3 protein: CASEGQSYNEQFF

clone size: -
D gene: -
J gene: TRBJ1-5
V gene: TRBV28
CDR3 DNA: TGTGCCAGCAGTCCAGGTAGGGGTGCCAGGAGGCCCCAGCATTTT
CDR3 protein: CASSPGRGARRPQHF

clone size: once
D gene: -
J gene: TRBJ2-1
V gene: TRBV2
CDR3 DNA: TGTGCCAGCAGGGGCCTTGTGGATGAGCAGTTCTTC
CDR3 protein: CASRGLVDEQFF

clone size: -
D gene: TRBD1
J gene: TRBJ1-6
V gene: TRBV4-2
CDR3 DNA: TGTGCCAGCAGCCCCGGGCAGGGGGCACGGTCACCCCTCCACTTT
CDR3 protein: CASSPGQGARSPLHF

clone size: -
D gene: TRBD2
J gene: TRBJ2-3
V gene: TRBV5-1
CDR3 DNA: TGCGCCAGCAGCTTATCTTTAGCGGGGCTCACAGATACGCAGTATTTT
CDR3 protein: CASSLSLAGLTDTQYF

clone size: -
D gene: -
J gene: TRBJ1-3
V gene: TRBV9
CDR3 DNA: TGTGCCAGCAGCGTCCAGGGGACTGGAAACACCATATATTTT
CDR3 protein: CASSVQGTGNTIYF

clone size: -
D gene: -
J gene: TRBJ1-5
V gene: TRBV21-1
CDR3 DNA: TGTGCCAGCAGCAAAGCGCTGGGCAGCCTGGGGATGCCCCAGCATTTT
CDR3 protein: CASSKALGSLGMPQHF

clone size: -
D gene: -
J gene: TRBJ2-7
V gene: TRBV6-5
CDR3 DNA: TGTGCCAGCTCCACCGGGTACGAGCAGTACTTC
CDR3 protein: CASSTGYEQYF

clone size: -
D gene: -
J gene: TRBJ1-2
V gene: TRBV19
CDR3 DNA: TGTGCCAGTAGTATCGTCAGGGCGAACTATGGCTACACCTTC
CDR3 protein: CASSIVRANYGYTF

clone size: -
D gene: -
J gene: TRBJ1-1
V gene: TRBV12-5
CDR3 DNA: TGTGCTAGTGGCTTGCGGGCAGCAAACACTGAAGCTTTCTTT
CDR3 protein: CASGLRAANTEAFF

clone size: -
D gene: TRBD1
J gene: TRBJ1-2
V gene: TRBV2
CDR3 DNA: TGTGCCAGCAGTGAAGGGGGACAGGGGAACTATGGCTACACCTTC
CDR3 protein: CASSEGGQGNYGYTF

clone size: -
D gene: TRBD1
J gene: TRBJ2-7
V gene: TRBV6-1
CDR3 DNA: TGTGCCAGCAGCCCCCCCGGGGGCAGGGGGCCGCAGTACTTC
CDR3 protein: CASSPPGGRGPQYF

clone size: once
D gene: -
J gene: TRBJ1-4
V gene: TRBV18
CDR3 DNA: TGTGCCAGCTCACCACCCGGTGCAACTAATGAAAAACTGTTTTTT
CDR3 protein: CASSPPGATNEKLFF

clone size: -
D gene: -
J gene: TRBJ2-3
V gene: TRBV5-4
CDR3 DNA: TGTGCCAGCAGCTCAGCGACTTTCAGCGTAGATACGCAGTATTTT
CDR3 protein: CASSSATFSVDTQYF

clone size: -
D gene: -
J gene: TRBJ2-3
V gene: TRBV6-5
CDR3 DNA: TGTGCCAGCAGTTACAGGGCGACAGCCAGCACAGATACGCAGTATTTT
CDR3 protein: CASSYRATASTDTQYF

clone size: -
D gene: -
J gene: TRBJ1-2
V gene: TRBV28
CDR3 DNA: TGTGCCAGCGGCTCCGCCCCAGCGGCCATGGGTGGCTACACCTTC
CDR3 protein: CASGSAPAAMGGYTF

clone size: -
D gene: -
J gene: TRBJ2-5
V gene: TRBV5-1
CDR3 DNA: TGCGCCAGCAGCTCAAATTTGGGAGAGACCCAGTACTTC
CDR3 protein: CASSSNLGETQYF

clone size: -
D gene: -
J gene: TRBJ2-5
V gene: TRBV10-1
CDR3 DNA: TGCGCCAGCAGTGAGTCGGCCCCACCCCAGGGGACCCAGTACTTC
CDR3 protein: CASSESAPPQGTQYF

clone size: -
D gene: TRBD1
J gene: TRBJ2-5
V gene: TRBV2
CDR3 DNA: TGTGCCAGCAGTGGGGCCGGGACAGGGCAAGAGACCCAGTACTTC
CDR3 protein: CASSGAGTGQETQYF

clone size: once
D gene: -
J gene: TRBJ2-1
V gene: TRBV28
CDR3 DNA: TGTGCCAGCAATCCCGGGGGGCGAGATGAGCAGTTCTTC
CDR3 protein: CASNPGGRDEQFF

clone size: -
D gene: -
J gene: TRBJ1-2
V gene: TRBV6-7
CDR3 DNA: TGTGCCAGCAGTTACTCGACCCGACCGGGAGGCTACACCTTC
CDR3 protein: CASSYSTRPGGYTF

clone size: -
D gene: -
J gene: TRBJ2-1
V gene: TRBV6-6
CDR3 DNA: TGTGCCAGCAGAACGGGATTCGGTGAGCAGTTCTTC
CDR3 protein: CASRTGFGEQFF

clone size: -
D gene: -
J gene: TRBJ2-4
V gene: TRBV6-1
CDR3 DNA: TGTGCCAGCGGCCCCCGGGTTGACAAAAACATTCAGTACTTC
CDR3 protein: CASGPRVDKNIQYF

clone size: once
D gene: -
J gene: TRBJ1-1
V gene: TRBV7-3
CDR3 DNA: TGTGCCAGCAGCTGGAGAGGGGGGACTGAAGCTTTCTTT
CDR3 protein: CASSWRGGTEAFF

clone size: -
D gene: -
J gene: TRBJ1-6
V gene: TRBV7-9
CDR3 DNA: TGTGCCAGCAGGATACAGGGTAACAATTCACCCCTCCACTTT
CDR3 protein: CASRIQGNNSPLHF

clone size: -
D gene: -
J gene: TRBJ2-2
V gene: TRBV5-1
CDR3 DNA: TGCGCCAGCAGCTCAGGGTACACCGGGGAGCTGTTTTTT
CDR3 protein: CASSSGYTGELFF

clone size: -
D gene: TRBD1
J gene: TRBJ2-7
V gene: TRBV29-1
CDR3 DNA: TGCAGCGTTGACGGGGGACAGGGTTCCTACGAGCAGTACTTC
CDR3 protein: CSVDGGQGSYEQYF

clone size: -
D gene: -
J gene: TRBJ1-1
V gene: TRBV6-5
CDR3 DNA: TGTGCCAGCACCGAGGGGCCCACAGGGACCACTGAAGCTTTCTTT
CDR3 protein: CASTEGPTGTTEAFF

clone size: once
D gene: -
J gene: TRBJ1-5
V gene: TRBV15
CDR3 DNA: TGTGCCACCAGCAGAGAAGGGGCAGGGACAAGCAATCAGCCCCAGCATTTT
CDR3 protein: CATSREGAGTSNQPQHF

clone size: -
D gene: TRBD1
J gene: TRBJ2-2
V gene: TRBV7-9
CDR3 DNA: TGTGCCAGCAGTTTCGACAGGGGCGCGAACACCGGGGAGCTGTTTTTT
CDR3 protein: CASSFDRGANTGELFF

clone size: -
D gene: TRBD1
J gene: TRBJ2-3
V gene: TRBV6-5
CDR3 DNA: TGTGCCAGCAGCACAGGGGGCACAGATACGCAGTATTTT
CDR3 protein: CASSTGGTDTQYF

clone size: -
D gene: -
J gene: TRBJ2-1
V gene: TRBV5-4
CDR3 DNA: TGTGCCACCACATCGAAAAGGACCTCACGACTGAGGAGCTCCTACAATGAGCAGTTCTTC
CDR3 protein: CATTSKRTSRLRSSYNEQFF

clone size: few
D gene: -
J gene: TRBJ2-1
V gene: TRBV29-1
CDR3 DNA: TGCAGCGTTGAAGGCGGGACTGTCAGCTCCTACAATGAGCAGTTCTTC
CDR3 protein: CSVEGGTVSSYNEQFF

clone size: -
D gene: -
J gene: TRBJ1-2
V gene: TRBV19
CDR3 DNA: TGTGCCAGTAGTCCTTACAGGGACTCCCATGGCTACACCTTC
CDR3 protein: CASSPYRDSHGYTF

clone size: -
D gene: TRBD1
J gene: TRBJ2-7
V gene: TRBV5-1
CDR3 DNA: TGCGCCAGCAGCCAGGGGACAGGGGGCGAGCAGTACTTC
CDR3 protein: CASSQGTGGEQYF

clone size: -
D gene: TRBD1
J gene: TRBJ2-3
V gene: TRBV7-9
CDR3 DNA: TGTGCCAGCAGCTCACAGGGGGCTAGCACAGATACGCAGTATTTT
CDR3 protein: CASSSQGASTDTQYF

clone size: once
D gene: -
J gene: TRBJ1-6
V gene: TRBV28
CDR3 DNA: TGTGCCAGCAGGGGAGAGGGGGATTCACCCCTCCACTTT
CDR3 protein: CASRGEGDSPLHF

clone size: -
D gene: -
J gene: TRBJ2-3
V gene: TRBV6-5
CDR3 DNA: TGTGCCAGCAGTTACCCCGGTGGGGGGCCTACGCAGTATTTT
CDR3 protein: CASSYPGGGPTQYF

clone size: -
D gene: TRBD1
J gene: TRBJ1-1
V gene: TRBV7-9
CDR3 DNA: TGTGCCAGCAGCTTAGGGGACAGAGTGAACACTGAAGCTTTCTTT
CDR3 protein: CASSLGDRVNTEAFF

clone size: -
D gene: -
J gene: TRBJ2-1
V gene: TRBV7-6
CDR3 DNA: TGTGCCAGCAGCTTAGACTTCGGGGAGCAGTTCTTC
CDR3 protein: CASSLDFGEQFF

clone size: -
D gene: -
J gene: TRBJ1-4
V gene: TRBV29-1
CDR3 DNA: TGCAGCGTTGACAGCAATAATGAAAAACTGTTTTTT
CDR3 protein: CSVDSNNEKLFF

clone size: few
D gene: TRBD1
J gene: TRBJ1-5
V gene: TRBV5-4
CDR3 DNA: TGTGCCAGCAGCTCCGGGGGGGACAGGGCGGAATCGAGAGGTCAGCCCCAGCATTTT
CDR3 protein: CASSSGGDRAESRGQPQHF

clone size: -
D gene: -
J gene: TRBJ1-1
V gene: TRBV4-2
CDR3 DNA: TGTGCCAGCAGCCAAGCAGGGTACACTGAAGCTTTCTTT
CDR3 protein: CASSQAGYTEAFF